This T cell receptor beta chain is from a study of blood T cell repertoires in COVID-19. About the study: COVID-19 samples collected from the United States, Italy and Spain covered acute and convalescent phases. The analysed material was cDNA or gDNA that came from T cells, B-cell-depleted T cells, or PBMCs.

This CDR3 has 15 amino acids. With 3 bases clipped from V and 3 bases from J, the junction kept 6 bases outside the gene matches. Germline CDR1 is SGHRS and CDR2 is YFSETQ. Authors' data handling: Estimated nucleated cell counts came from reference gene primer amplification. Measured with immunoSEQ multiplex PCR; TCRdb has only the in-frame clones, and not every one. The V and J calls and the clone size are those of that table, but D and trimming were determined from the DNA. The sample contains approximately 100,000 clones, roughly four fifths of which appear only once. The sample comprised peripheral blood. This receptor was identified in a woman aged 80 or over with active or convalescent COVID-19. V gene TRBV5-1 combines with J gene TRBJ1-1; 9 positions match TRBD1. The CDR3, as DNA: TGCGCCAGCAGCTACTGGACAGGGGTGGACACTGAAGCTTTCTTT. This translates into CASSYWTGVDTEAFF.